The 26 T cell receptor beta chains in this list originate from one sample, sequenced in a study of blood T cell repertoires in COVID-19. The table came from immunoSEQ multiplex PCR; TCRdb's copy has only in-frame clones and leaves some out. The sample carries about 330,000 clones, around 90% recorded once. Sequencing was done on a sample of PBMCs or T cells enriched from blood (not recorded which). The source of these receptors is a man younger than 40 who had recovered from COVID-19.

The chain carries TRBV6-1 and TRBJ1-6; D uncertain. CDR1 and CDR2 (germline): MNHNS, SASEGT. The V end was cut by 2 bases, the J end by 15 bases, with 5 bases between. CDR3 size: 10 residues. For the CDR3, the DNA is TGTGCCAGCAGTGAACGGGACCTCCACTTT. It translates to CASSERDLHF.

The rearrangement uses TRBV6-1 and TRBJ1-6, with 7 bases that match TRBD1. V was pared by 0 bases and J by 7 bases, with 9 bases of the junction left unmatched. There are 17 residues in the CDR3. Per germline, CDR1 MNHNS and CDR2 SASEGT. The CDR3 spells CASSEALGGSYNSPLHF. CDR3 sequence (DNA): TGTGCCAGCAGTGAAGCGCTAGGGGGCAGTTACAATTCACCCCTCCACTTT.

V usage is TRBV10-3 and J usage is TRBJ1-2; D possibly corresponds to TRBD1 (6 bases). This CDR3 contains 13 residues. CDR1 and CDR2 from the germline V gene are ENHRY and SYGVKD. V was clipped by 9 bases and J by 4 bases, with 15 bases between them. The chain's CDR3 is CAIFRSTGYGYTF. CDR3 DNA sequence: TGTGCCATTTTTCGCTCGACAGGCTATGGCTACACCTTC.

The chain is built from TRBV2 and TRBJ1-4; no clear D gene. Trimming stripped 1 base from V and 0 bases from J, with 6 bases between. Per the germline V gene, CDR1 is SNHLY and CDR2 is FYNNEI. The CDR3 length is 15 residues. This CDR3 is CASSEGLATNEKLFF. The CDR3 DNA follows: TGTGCCAGCAGTGAAGGGCTGGCAACTAATGAAAAACTGTTTTTT.

The rearrangement links TRBV5-4 to TRBJ2-1, with 7 nucleotides matching TRBD2. The CDR3 has 18 residues. Germline loops: CDR1 SGHNT, CDR2 YYREEE (reference sequence). J lost 0 bases, V lost 3 bases, and 12 bases had no gene match. The CDR3 DNA is TGTGCCAGCAGCTGGGGGAGTCTAGCGGAAAGCTCCTACAATGAGCAGTTCTTC. Protein: CASSWGSLAESSYNEQFF. The entire variable domain, with the rest obtained from reference TRBV5-4 and TRBJ2-1, is as follows: ETGVTQSPTHLIKTRGQQVTLRCSSQSGHNTVSWYQQALGQGPQFIFQYYREEENGRGNFPPRFSGLQFPNYSSELNVNALELDDSALYLCASSWGSLAESSYNEQFFGPGTRLTVL.

This clone occurred a few times. V is TRBV6-5 and J is TRBJ2-4; D is unclear. The CDR3 loop spans 14 amino acids. Deletions cut 6 bases from V and 0 bases from J, with 9 bases between. Per germline, CDR1 MNHEY and CDR2 SVGAGI. CDR3 nucleotide sequence: TGTGCCAGCAGCAAAGAGTTAGCCAAAAACATTCAGTACTTC. Its translation is CASSKELAKNIQYF.

The chain is built from TRBV29-1 and TRBJ1-2, with D tentatively TRBD1 (5 bases). Germline V CDR1 and CDR2: SQVTM, ANQGSEA. Trimming left V 6 bases short and J 4 bases short, with 12 bases between. The CDR3 is 12 residues long. This CDR3 is CSVGADIYGYTF. The CDR3 coding sequence is TGCAGCGTAGGGGCAGACATCTATGGCTACACCTTC.

The chain recombines TRBV27 with TRBJ2-1; a possible D gene is TRBD2 (5 bases). Germline V gene sequence: CDR1 MNHEY, CDR2 SMNVEV (reference sequence). The CDR3 is made up of 13 amino acids. The ends were cut back, 0 bases at V and 10 bases at J, with 10 bases in the middle. CDR3 amino acids: CASSLSAGREQFF. The CDR3 DNA reads as TGTGCCAGCAGTTTATCGGCGGGTCGGGAGCAGTTCTTC.

The CDR3 DNA reads TGTGCCAGCAGCCCGGACGGACAGGAAGAGAGAACCGGGGAGCTGTTTTTT. Protein sequence: CASSPDGQEERTGELFF. The chain combines TRBV5-8 with TRBJ2-2; 7 bases align to TRBD1. CDR1 is SGHTS and CDR2 is YDEGEE in the germline V gene. The CDR3 totals 17 residues. The trim removed 4 bases at V and 5 bases at J, leaving 14 bases unmatched.

J is TRBJ1-2 and V is TRBV30; TRBD1 agrees at 9 bases. V was pared by 4 bases and J by 5 bases, with 8 bases of the junction left unmatched. CDR3 length: 14 amino acids. CDR1 is GTSNPN and CDR2 is SVGIG in the germline V gene (reference sequence). The CDR3 DNA follows: TGTGCCTGGACCACACAGGGACAGGGATATGGCTACACCTTC. It yields the protein CAWTTQGQGYGYTF.

The rearrangement links TRBV7-9 to TRBJ2-1; weak D call: TRBD2 (5 bases). Germline V lookup: CDR1 SEHNR, CDR2 FQNEAQ (reference sequence). Trimming removed 0 bases at V and 1 base at J, with 10 bases between. CDR3 size: 16 residues. The DNA for the CDR3 is TGTGCCAGCAGCTTAGCTGTCGGGGAGTCCTACAATGAGCAGTTCTTC. Translated, it gives CASSLAVGESYNEQFF. Using reference TRBV7-9 and TRBJ2-1 for the parts outside the CDR3, the full variable domain is DTGVSQNPRHKITKRGQNVTFRCDPISEHNRLYWYRQTLGQGPEFLTYFQNEAQLEKSRLLSDRFSAERPKGSFSTLEIQRTEQGDSAMYLCASSLAVGESYNEQFFGPGTRLTVL.

The chain links TRBV30 to TRBJ1-4; 7 nucleotides line up with TRBD1. The CDR3 is 10 amino acids. Germline CDR1 reads GTSNPN; CDR2 reads SVGIG (reference sequence). J was trimmed by 11 bases and V by 7 bases; bases with no gene match: 4. The CDR3 sequence: CASGGIKLFF. CDR3 nucleotide sequence: TGTGCCTCAGGGGGGATTAAACTGTTTTTT.

In this sample, this clone turned up once. The chain joins TRBV19 to TRBJ2-2; D ambiguous. The CDR3 contains 13 residues. CDR1 and CDR2 from the germline V gene are LNHDA and SQIVND (reference sequence). Trimming removed 3 bases at V and 6 bases at J, with 8 bases between. CDR3 region: CASSITESGELFF. CDR3 nucleotides: TGTGCCAGTAGTATTACAGAATCCGGGGAGCTGTTTTTT.

Many counts were recorded for this clone. The chain carries TRBV19 and TRBJ1-1; weak D call: TRBD1 (5 bases). The CDR3 has 16 residues. Germline V gene sequence: CDR1 LNHDA, CDR2 SQIVND (reference sequence). Trimming stripped 1 base from V and 1 base from J, with 13 bases between. The CDR3, as DNA: TGTGCCAGTAGTATAGCGGGGGTCAGTCCGAACACTGAAGCTTTCTTT. This codes for CASSIAGVSPNTEAFF.

In its sample, this clone was seen once. This sequence joins TRBV28 and TRBJ1-4; 7 nucleotides align to TRBD1. The length of the CDR3 is 15 residues. Trimming cost V 6 bases and J 7 bases; bases outside gene matches: 11. The germline gives CDR1 MDHEN, CDR2 SYDVKM. The DNA for the CDR3 is TGTGCCAGCAGACTTACAGGGGCTGCTGGTGAAAAACTGTTTTTT. Its translation: CASRLTGAAGEKLFF.

In this sample, this clone turned up once. The chain recombines TRBV19 with TRBJ2-5, with D tentatively TRBD2 (6 bases). This CDR3 has 16 amino acids. V was cut by 0 bases and J by 3 bases, with 14 bases left in between. Germline-derived CDR1 and CDR2 are LNHDA and SQIVND (reference sequence). The CDR3 DNA reads as TGTGCCAGTAGTATAGATTTAGCTGGCGGGGAAGAGACCCAGTACTTC. Encoded protein: CASSIDLAGGEETQYF. Variable domain in full (rest from reference TRBV19 and TRBJ2-5): DGGITQSPKYLFRKEGQNVTLSCEQNLNHDAMYWYRQDPGQGLRLIYYSQIVNDFQKGDIAEGYSVSREKKESFPLTVTSAQKNPTAFYLCASSIDLAGGEETQYFGPGTRLLVL.

The chain has TRBV25-1 and TRBJ1-2; 8 bases fit TRBD1. The CDR3 has 13 amino acids. The V gene's germline CDR1 is MGHDK and CDR2 SYGVNS. With V trimmed by 6 bases and J by 6 bases, 6 bases remained unmatched. For the CDR3, the DNA is TGTGCCAGCAGCGGGACAGGCGGGGATGGCTACACCTTC. Amino acid sequence: CASSGTGGDGYTF.

The CDR3 region has the DNA TGTGCCAGCAGTCACCCGGACAGGGGGCCGGAAGATACGCAGTATTTT. Its translation is CASSHPDRGPEDTQYF. The rearrangement joins TRBV2 to TRBJ2-3; TRBD1 matches at 11 bases. CDR3 length: 16 amino acids. Germline CDR1 and CDR2: SNHLY and FYNNEI. V shed 5 bases and J 5 bases; nucleotides not matched to a gene: 9.

This clone was detected only once. The rearrangement joins TRBV7-2 to TRBJ1-2; D remains ambiguous. Trimming took off 5 bases at V and 2 bases at J, with 12 bases between the two ends. Germline CDR1 is SGHTA and CDR2 is FQGNSA. The CDR3 consists of 14 residues. The CDR3 bases are TGTGCCAGCAGCCCGTGGACGGGAAACTATGGCTACACCTTC. This codes for CASSPWTGNYGYTF.

The rearrangement joins TRBV3-1 (or the pseudogene TRBV3-2) to TRBJ2-2, with TRBD2 as a possible D gene (6 bases). The germline V gene encodes CDR1 LGHDT and CDR2 YNNKEL (reference sequence). This CDR3 comprises 16 residues. V gave up 1 base and J gave up 6 bases, with 15 bases separating them. DNA for the CDR3: TGTGCCAGCAGCCAAGGGGGAGGTTTGATCTCCGGGGAGCTGTTTTTT. Protein sequence: CASSQGGGLISGELFF.

The V and J genes are TRBV2 and TRBJ2-7; D might be TRBD1 (6 bases). The CDR3 is made up of 15 amino acids. Trimming cost V 6 bases and J 3 bases, with 18 bases left between them. Germline V CDR1 and CDR2: SNHLY, FYNNEI. In DNA, the CDR3 is TGTGCCAGCAGCCCGCCCAACAGGGAGCTCTACGAGCAGTACTTC. It specifies CASSPPNRELYEQYF. The whole variable domain, filled in from reference TRBV2 and TRBJ2-7, reads EPEVTQTPSHQVTQMGQEVILRCVPISNHLYFYWYRQILGQKVEFLVSFYNNEISEKSEIFDDQFSVERPDGSNFTLKIRSTKLEDSAMYFCASSPPNRELYEQYFGPGTRLTVT.

The genes are TRBV2 and TRBJ2-7; TRBD1 aligns across 9 bases. This CDR3 spans 13 amino acids. Trimming cost V 4 bases and J 6 bases; bases outside gene matches: 4. Germline values: CDR1 SNHLY, CDR2 FYNNEI. The CDR3 sequence is CASSGGTGREQYF. The CDR3 DNA sequence: TGTGCCAGCAGTGGAGGGACAGGGCGCGAGCAGTACTTC.

The CDR3 nucleotides read TGTGCCAGCAGCCTGACAAACAATAATGAAAAACTGTTTTTT. Translating it yields CASSLTNNNEKLFF. The chain uses TRBV7-9 and TRBJ1-4; D is unresolved. Trimming removed 5 bases at V and 4 bases at J, with 11 bases between. Germline CDR1 SEHNR, CDR2 FQNEAQ (reference sequence). The CDR3 contains 14 residues.

J is TRBJ1-1 and V is TRBV5-1; D not certain. CDR3 length: 13 amino acids. V shed 4 bases and J shed 1 base, with 8 bases lying between them. Germline CDR1 and CDR2: SGHRS and YFSETQ. This CDR3 is CASSITENTEAFF. DNA for the CDR3: TGCGCCAGCAGCATTACAGAGAACACTGAAGCTTTCTTT.

The chain carries TRBV5-6 and TRBJ1-4; 9 bases match TRBD1. The V and J ends lost 4 bases and 5 bases, in that order; junction bases with no gene match: 6. The CDR3 is made up of 15 amino acids. Germline assignment: CDR1 SGHDT and CDR2 YYEEEE. The CDR3 DNA reads TGTGCCAGCAGCCGTGACAGGGGGATCAATGAAAAACTGTTTTTT. It is translated as CASSRDRGINEKLFF.

The chain recombines TRBV19 with TRBJ2-7, with 10 bases fitting TRBD1. Germline V gene lookup returns CDR1 LNHDA and CDR2 SQIVND (reference sequence). V gave up 4 bases and J gave up 5 bases; unmatched junction bases: 8. CDR3 length: 15 residues. CDR3 sequence (DNA): TGTGCCAGTAGTAGGCGTAGACAGGGGGCCCACGAGCAGTACTTC. Protein sequence: CASSRRRQGAHEQYF. The entire variable domain, with the rest obtained from reference TRBV19 and TRBJ2-7, is as follows: DGGITQSPKYLFRKEGQNVTLSCEQNLNHDAMYWYRQDPGQGLRLIYYSQIVNDFQKGDIAEGYSVSREKKESFPLTVTSAQKNPTAFYLCASSRRRQGAHEQYFGPGTRLTVT.